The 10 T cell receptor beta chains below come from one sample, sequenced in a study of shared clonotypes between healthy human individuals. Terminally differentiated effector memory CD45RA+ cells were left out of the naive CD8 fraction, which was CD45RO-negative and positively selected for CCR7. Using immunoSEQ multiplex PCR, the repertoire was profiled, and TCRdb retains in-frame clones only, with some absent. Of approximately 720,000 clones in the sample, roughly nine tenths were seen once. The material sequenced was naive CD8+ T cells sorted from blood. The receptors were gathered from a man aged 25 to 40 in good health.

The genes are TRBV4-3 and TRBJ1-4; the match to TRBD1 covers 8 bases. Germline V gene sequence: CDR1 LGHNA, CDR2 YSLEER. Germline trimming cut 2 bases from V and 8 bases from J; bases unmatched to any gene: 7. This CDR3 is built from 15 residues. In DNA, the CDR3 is TGCGCCAGCAGCCAAAGGACAGGGAGAGGGGAAAAACTGTTTTTT. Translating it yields CASSQRTGRGEKLFF.

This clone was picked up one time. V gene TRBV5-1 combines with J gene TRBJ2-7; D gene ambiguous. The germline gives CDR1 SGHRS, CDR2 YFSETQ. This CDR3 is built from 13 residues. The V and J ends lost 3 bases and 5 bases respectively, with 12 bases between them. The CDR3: CASSSLGGDEQYF. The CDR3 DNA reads TGCGCCAGCAGCTCCCTTGGCGGAGACGAGCAGTACTTC.

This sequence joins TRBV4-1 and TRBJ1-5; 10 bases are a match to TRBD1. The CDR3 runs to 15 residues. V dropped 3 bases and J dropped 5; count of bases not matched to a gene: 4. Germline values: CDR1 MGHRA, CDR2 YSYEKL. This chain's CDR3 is CASSQLDRGDQPQHF. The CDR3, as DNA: TGCGCCAGCAGCCAGCTGGACAGGGGGGATCAGCCCCAGCATTTT.

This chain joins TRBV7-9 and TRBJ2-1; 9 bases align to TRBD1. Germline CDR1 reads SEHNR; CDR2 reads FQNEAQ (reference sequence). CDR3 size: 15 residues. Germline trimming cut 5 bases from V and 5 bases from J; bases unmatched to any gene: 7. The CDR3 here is CASSPGQGYHNEQFF. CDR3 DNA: TGTGCCAGCAGCCCAGGACAGGGGTACCACAATGAGCAGTTCTTC. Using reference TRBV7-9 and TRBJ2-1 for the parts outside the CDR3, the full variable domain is DTGVSQNPRHKITKRGQNVTFRCDPISEHNRLYWYRQTLGQGPEFLTYFQNEAQLEKSRLLSDRFSAERPKGSFSTLEIQRTEQGDSAMYLCASSPGQGYHNEQFFGPGTRLTVL.

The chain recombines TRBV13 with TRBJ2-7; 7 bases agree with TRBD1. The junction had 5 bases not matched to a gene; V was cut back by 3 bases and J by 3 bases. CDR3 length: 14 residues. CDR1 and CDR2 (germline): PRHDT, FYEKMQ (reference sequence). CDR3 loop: CASSFRTGNYEQYF. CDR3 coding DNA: TGTGCCAGCAGCTTCCGGACAGGAAACTACGAGCAGTACTTC.

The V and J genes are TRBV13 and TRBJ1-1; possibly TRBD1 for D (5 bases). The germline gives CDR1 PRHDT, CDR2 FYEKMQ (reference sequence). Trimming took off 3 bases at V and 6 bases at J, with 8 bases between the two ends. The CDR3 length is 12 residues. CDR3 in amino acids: CASSFWGAEAFF. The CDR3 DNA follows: TGTGCCAGCAGCTTTTGGGGGGCTGAAGCTTTCTTT.

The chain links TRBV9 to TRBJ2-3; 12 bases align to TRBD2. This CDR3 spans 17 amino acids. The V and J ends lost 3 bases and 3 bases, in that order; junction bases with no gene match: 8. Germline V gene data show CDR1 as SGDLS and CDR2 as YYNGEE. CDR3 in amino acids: CASSARTSGTVTDTQYF. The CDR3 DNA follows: TGTGCCAGCAGCGCCCGGACTAGCGGGACAGTTACAGATACGCAGTATTTT.

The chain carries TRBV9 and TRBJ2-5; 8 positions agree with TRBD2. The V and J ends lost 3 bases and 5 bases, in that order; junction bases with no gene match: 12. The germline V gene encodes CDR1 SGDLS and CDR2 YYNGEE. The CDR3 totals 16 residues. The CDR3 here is CASSGSGSGDWETQYF. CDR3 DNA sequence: TGTGCCAGCAGCGGGTCGGGTAGCGGGGATTGGGAGACCCAGTACTTC.

CDR3 DNA sequence: TGTGCCATCGGGGAAAGTGAGCGGAACACTGAAGCTTTCTTT. It encodes CAIGESERNTEAFF. This chain links TRBV10-3 with TRBJ1-1; the D is unclear. CDR3 size: 14 residues. Trimming removed 8 bases from V and 1 base from J, with 14 bases in between. Per germline, CDR1 ENHRY and CDR2 SYGVKD.

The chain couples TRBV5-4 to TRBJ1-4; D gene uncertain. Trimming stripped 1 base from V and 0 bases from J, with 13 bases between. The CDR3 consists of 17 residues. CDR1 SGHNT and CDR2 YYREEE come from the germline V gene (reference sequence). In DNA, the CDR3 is TGTGCCAGCAGCTTGTATCTATCAGTACCAACTAATGAAAAACTGTTTTTT. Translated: CASSLYLSVPTNEKLFF.